This T cell receptor beta chain came from a study of regulatory and conventional T cells in RAG deficiency. Across the study: Hypomorphic RAG mutations in CID or atypical SCID frequently accompany autoimmunity. Overall study findings and caveats: Omenn patients showed >80% Treg-Tconv overlap and shorter CDR3 lengths. Control T-cell subsets had markedly higher Shannon entropy and lower Simpson indices than RAG-deficient patients.

Only in-frame clones appear in the TCRdb table, and some are missing; sequencing was by immunoSEQ multiplex PCR. Among about 6,100 clones, 92% were seen once, and the ten largest hold almost 50%. In germline, CDR1 is KGHSH, CDR2 LQKENI. The V end lost 6 bases, the J end lost 4 bases, and 9 bases lay between the germline ends. The CDR3 covers 12 residues. In regard to this clone: Its antigen is still unknown.

The specimen was CD8+ T cells sorted from blood. This sequence joins TRBV18 and TRBJ2-5, with D perhaps given as TRBD1 or TRBD2 (5 bases each). This TCR was sampled from a human donor with RAG deficiency presenting as severe combined immunodeficiency. CDR3 nucleotides: TGTGCCAGCTCCCCAGGGACAGAGACCCAGTACTTC. Translation gives CASSPGTETQYF.